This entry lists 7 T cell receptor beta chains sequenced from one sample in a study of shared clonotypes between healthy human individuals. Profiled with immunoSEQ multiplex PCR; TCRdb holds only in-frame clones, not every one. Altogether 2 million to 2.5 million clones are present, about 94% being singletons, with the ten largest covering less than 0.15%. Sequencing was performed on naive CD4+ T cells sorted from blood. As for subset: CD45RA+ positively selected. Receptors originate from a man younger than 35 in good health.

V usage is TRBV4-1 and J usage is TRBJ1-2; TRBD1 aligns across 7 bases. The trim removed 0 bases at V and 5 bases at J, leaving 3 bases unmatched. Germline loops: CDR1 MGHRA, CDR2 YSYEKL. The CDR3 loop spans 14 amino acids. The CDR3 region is CASSQEGTAYGYTF. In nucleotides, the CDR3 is TGCGCCAGCAGCCAAGAGGGGACAGCGTATGGCTACACCTTC.

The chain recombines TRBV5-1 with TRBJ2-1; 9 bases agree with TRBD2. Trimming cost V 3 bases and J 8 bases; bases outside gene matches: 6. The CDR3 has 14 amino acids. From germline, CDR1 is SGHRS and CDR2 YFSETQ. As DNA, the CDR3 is TGCGCCAGCAGCTCCACAGCGGGGGGCGATGAGCAGTTCTTC. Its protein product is CASSSTAGGDEQFF.

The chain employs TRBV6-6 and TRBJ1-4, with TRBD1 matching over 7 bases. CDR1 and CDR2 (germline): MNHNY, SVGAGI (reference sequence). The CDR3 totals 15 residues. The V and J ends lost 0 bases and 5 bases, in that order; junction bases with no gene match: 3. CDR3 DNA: TGTGCCAGCAGTTACTCGGGACAGCTGAATGAAAAACTGTTTTTT. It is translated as CASSYSGQLNEKLFF.

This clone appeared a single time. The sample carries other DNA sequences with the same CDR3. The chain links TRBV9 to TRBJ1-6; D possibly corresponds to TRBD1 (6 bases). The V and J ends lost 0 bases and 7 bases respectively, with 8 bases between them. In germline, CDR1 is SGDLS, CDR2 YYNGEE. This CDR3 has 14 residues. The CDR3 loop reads CASSVGGANSPLHF. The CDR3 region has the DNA TGTGCCAGCAGCGTAGGGGGGGCGAATTCACCCCTCCACTTT.

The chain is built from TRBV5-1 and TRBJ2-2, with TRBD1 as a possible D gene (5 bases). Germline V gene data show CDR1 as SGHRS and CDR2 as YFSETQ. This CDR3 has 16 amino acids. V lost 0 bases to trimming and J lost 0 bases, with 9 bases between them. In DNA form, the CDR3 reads TGCGCCAGCAGCTTGGGACAGATAACGAACACCGGGGAGCTGTTTTTT. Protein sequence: CASSLGQITNTGELFF.

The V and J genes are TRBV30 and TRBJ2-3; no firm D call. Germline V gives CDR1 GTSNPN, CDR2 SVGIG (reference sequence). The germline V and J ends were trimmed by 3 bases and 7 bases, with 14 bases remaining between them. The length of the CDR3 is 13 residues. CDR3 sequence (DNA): TGTGCCTGGAGCTCGGGCGACTTGAATACGCAGTATTTT. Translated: CAWSSGDLNTQYF. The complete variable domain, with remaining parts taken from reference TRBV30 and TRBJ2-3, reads SQTIHQWPATLVQPVGSPLSLECTVEGTSNPNLYWYRQAAGRGLQLLFYSVGIGQISSEVPQNLSASRPQDRQFILSSKKLLLSDSGFYLCAWSSGDLNTQYFGPGTRLTVL.

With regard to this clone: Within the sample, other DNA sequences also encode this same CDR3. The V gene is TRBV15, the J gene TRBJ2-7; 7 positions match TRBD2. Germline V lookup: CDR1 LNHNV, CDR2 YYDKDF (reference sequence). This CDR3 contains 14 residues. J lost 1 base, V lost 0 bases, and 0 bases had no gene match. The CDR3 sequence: CATSREGGSYEQYF. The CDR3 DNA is TGTGCCACCAGCAGAGAGGGAGGGTCCTACGAGCAGTACTTC.